These 10 T cell receptor beta chains originate from one sample sequenced in a study of regulatory T cells in long-lasting Graves disease. Arm-PCR of CDR3 regions and iRepertoire HTBI primers were used to build TCR beta libraries. One entry per CDR3 protein results from TCRdb running MiXCR on the multiplex PCR reads. The sample lists 400,000 to 500,000 distinct CDR3 sequences; 22% were seen once. Specified time point: persistent/refractory GD, antithyroid drugs over 5 years with positive TRAb. Scientists built the TCR library using RNA that was extracted from PBMCs. This specimen was peripheral blood mononuclear cells (PBMCs), taken when the disease was refractory, from a patient treated with antithyroid drugs. The source of these receptors is a female donor with Graves disease.

This clonotype came up a few times. The rearrangement uses TRBV6-1 and TRBJ1-5; TRBD1 aligns across 8 bases. Germline V gene lookup returns CDR1 MNHNS and CDR2 SASEGT. V was clipped by 6 bases and J by 1 base; unmatched bases: 8. The CDR3 contains 16 residues. The CDR3 loop reads CASSSGQVLSNQPQHF. The CDR3 nucleotides are TGTGCCAGCAGCTCGGGACAGGTTCTAAGCAATCAGCCCCAGCATTTT.

This clonotype occurred a few times. The CDR3 sequence is CASTMNGVQQETQYF. The CDR3 DNA reads TGCGCCAGCACCATGAACGGGGTACAGCAAGAGACCCAGTACTTC. The genes are TRBV4-1 and TRBJ2-5, with a tentative D call TRBD2 (5 bases). CDR1 and CDR2 from the germline V gene are MGHRA and YSYEKL. The CDR3 spans 15 residues. Trimming pared 7 bases from V and 2 bases from J, leaving 17 bases between.

The sample holds one count of this clonotype. The chain links TRBV20-1 to TRBJ2-7; D call uncertain. Germline values: CDR1 DFQATT, CDR2 SNEGSKA (reference sequence). V dropped 0 bases and J dropped 1 base, with 7 bases sitting between them. The CDR3 spans 13 residues. The CDR3 sequence: CSAREPGSYEQYF. In nucleotides, the CDR3 is TGCAGTGCTAGAGAACCAGGATCCTACGAGCAGTACTTC.

This clonotype came up many times. The chain recombines TRBV7-2 with TRBJ2-7, with no clear D. The CDR3 extends over 12 amino acids. Germline values: CDR1 SGHTA, CDR2 FQGNSA. V was clipped by 3 bases and J by 6 bases, with 9 bases between them. CDR3 sequence reads: CASSFGEREQYF. The CDR3, as DNA: TGTGCCAGCAGCTTTGGAGAGCGCGAGCAGTACTTC.

The rearrangement uses TRBV29-1 and TRBJ2-2; 12 bases are a match to TRBD1. The CDR3 is made up of 14 amino acids. Germline V gene data show CDR1 as SQVTM and CDR2 as ANQGSEA. J gave up 7 bases and V 7 bases, and 7 bases lay outside the gene matches. The CDR3 DNA sequence: TGCAGCGGCGGGGGACAGGGGGCTTTCGGGGAGCTGTTTTTT. Translated: CSGGGQGAFGELFF.

The gene calls are TRBV7-9 and TRBJ1-2; weak D call: TRBD1 (5 bases). Trimming shortened V by 5 bases and J by 4 bases, and 14 bases separated the two germline ends. This CDR3 spans 14 amino acids. Germline CDR1 reads SEHNR; CDR2 reads FQNEAQ (reference sequence). CDR3 sequence: CASSPFRDPYGYTF. DNA for the CDR3: TGTGCCAGCAGCCCATTTCGGGACCCCTATGGCTACACCTTC. The complete variable domain, with remaining parts taken from reference TRBV7-9 and TRBJ1-2, reads DTGVSQNPRHKITKRGQNVTFRCDPISEHNRLYWYRQTLGQGPEFLTYFQNEAQLEKSRLLSDRFSAERPKGSFSTLEIQRTEQGDSAMYLCASSPFRDPYGYTFGSGTRLTVV.

This clonotype was picked up many times. The CDR3 sequence is CASRQGMGSPLHF. CDR3 DNA: TGTGCCAGCAGACAGGGGATGGGTTCACCCCTCCACTTT. The gene calls are TRBV12-3 or TRBV12-4 and TRBJ1-6; 7 bases fit TRBD1. Germline trimming cut 6 bases from V and 9 bases from J; bases unmatched to any gene: 5. The CDR3 covers 13 residues.

This clonotype occurred many times. The chain employs TRBV2 and TRBJ2-6; D perhaps matches TRBD2 (5 bases). CDR1 is SNHLY and CDR2 is FYNNEI in the germline V gene. Trimming took 8 bases from V and 1 from J, leaving 9 bases between them. The CDR3 spans 14 residues. The CDR3 DNA reads TGTGCCAGCCGGCGAGGGTCTGGGGCCAACGTCCTGACTTTC. This translates into CASRRGSGANVLTF.

This clonotype was detected many times. The chain uses TRBV12-5 and TRBJ1-5; D is perhaps TRBD1 (5 bases). CDR1 is LGHNT and CDR2 is FRNRAP in the germline V gene. There are 15 residues in the CDR3. V was cut by 0 bases and J by 3 bases, with 9 bases left in between. The DNA for the CDR3 is TGTGCTAGTGGTTTGGTAGAAGGGGACAATCAGCCCCAGCATTTT. As protein: CASGLVEGDNQPQHF. Filled out from reference TRBV12-5 and TRBJ1-5, the complete variable domain reads DARVTQTPRHKVTEMGQEVTMRCQPILGHNTVFWYRQTMMQGLELLAYFRNRAPLDDSGMPKDRFSAEMPDATLATLKIQPSEPRDSAVYFCASGLVEGDNQPQHFGDGTRLSIL.

This clonotype appeared a few times. This chain connects TRBV3-1 to TRBJ1-2; 8 bases map to TRBD1. The CDR3 length is 14 residues. In germline, CDR1 is LGHDT, CDR2 YNNKEL (reference sequence). Unmatched junction bases numbered 6, after V lost 1 base and J lost 8 bases. In DNA form, the CDR3 reads TGTGCCAGCAGCCAAGGGACAGGGAACGGCGGCTACACCTTC. This encodes CASSQGTGNGGYTF.